This TCR beta chain was observed in a study of shared clonotypes between healthy human individuals. Turning to the study itself: The donors, two women and a few men, were aged 18 to 49.

With 2 bases removed from V and 2 bases from J, the gap between germline ends came to 7 bases. This CDR3 has 13 residues. CDR1 and CDR2 (germline): SGHNT, YYREEE (reference sequence). The assay ran at deep level. Profiled with immunoSEQ multiplex PCR; TCRdb holds only in-frame clones, not every one. The profile covers roughly 2.2 million clones, with 85% to 95% appearing a single time and 0.39% taken by the ten largest. Material: naive CD4+ T cells from PBMCs. Subset given: CD45RA+ positively selected. The chain combines TRBV5-4 with TRBJ2-5; perhaps TRBD2 as D (6 bases). This sequence was found in a man between 18 and 35 years old in good health. Some clones in this sample may be carry-over from other donors' samples. The chain's CDR3 is CASSFSGQETQYF. DNA for the CDR3: TGTGCCAGCAGCTTTAGCGGACAAGAGACCCAGTACTTC. The whole variable domain, remainder taken from reference TRBV5-4 and TRBJ2-5, is ETGVTQSPTHLIKTRGQQVTLRCSSQSGHNTVSWYQQALGQGPQFIFQYYREEENGRGNFPPRFSGLQFPNYSSELNVNALELDDSALYLCASSFSGQETQYFGPGTRLLVL.